This T cell receptor (beta chain) is from a study of T cell responses to AZD1222 COVID-19 vaccine. Only in-frame clones appear in the TCRdb table, and some are missing; sequencing was by immunoSEQ multiplex PCR. The sample contains about 53,000 clones, about 87% of which appear only once. Study outcomes and limitations: There were mostly white British donors and more females than males, and clonal diversity was possibly underestimated. The span of vaccine-associated CD4 TCRs extended across spike, with dominance at 160-218 and 743-854.

On this clone: Its antigen is currently unknown.

The CDR3 is made up of 13 amino acids. The ends were cut back, 5 bases at V and 5 bases at J, with 12 bases in the middle. The germline CDR1 and CDR2 sequences are SGHTA and FQGNSA. The sequenced sample was peripheral blood, obtained 28 days after the second AZD1222 dose. This TCR was recovered from an adult who received the AZD1222 COVID-19 vaccine. This chain uses TRBV7-2 with TRBJ1-2, with D possibly matching TRBD1 (6 bases). The CDR3 sequence: CASSTGPLYGYTF. CDR3 coding DNA: TGTGCCAGCAGCACAGGGCCGCTGTATGGCTACACCTTC.